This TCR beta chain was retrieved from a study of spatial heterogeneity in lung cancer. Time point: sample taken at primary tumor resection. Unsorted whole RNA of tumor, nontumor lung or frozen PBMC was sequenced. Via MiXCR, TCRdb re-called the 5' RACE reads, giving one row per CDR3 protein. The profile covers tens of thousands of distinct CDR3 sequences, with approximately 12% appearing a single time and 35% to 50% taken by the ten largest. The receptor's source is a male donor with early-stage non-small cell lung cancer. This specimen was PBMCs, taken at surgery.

The CDR3 region is CASSPLRPPGTQYF. CDR3 bases: TGTGCCAGCAGCCCCCTCCGGCCGCCGGGGACCCAGTACTTC. The chain uses TRBV11-2 and TRBJ2-5; D is unclear. The CDR3 extends over 14 amino acids. Trimming removed 5 bases from V and 7 bases from J, with 17 bases in between. CDR1 SGHAT and CDR2 FQNNGV come from the germline V gene.